The 21 T cell receptor beta chains in this list originate from one sample, sequenced in a study of cytomegalovirus exposure and HLA in healthy donors. PCR employed 60 Vbeta and 13 Jbeta primers. TCRdb keeps only in-frame clones here, not all; method: immunoSEQ multiplex PCR. This sample has about 200,000 clones; 85% occur once, and the top ten carry about 2.2%. Sequenced input: PBMCs. The source of these receptors is a woman between 50 and 59 years old in good health and CMV-seronegative.

The chain combines TRBV14 with TRBJ2-7, with TRBD1 identical over 7 bases. From germline, CDR1 is SGHDN and CDR2 FVKESK. The CDR3 contains 15 residues. The V and J ends lost 0 bases and 3 bases, in that order; junction bases with no gene match: 5. In DNA, the CDR3 is TGTGCCAGCAGCCAAGATAGGAGACAGGGCTACGAGCAGTACTTC. It yields the protein CASSQDRRQGYEQYF.

With regard to this clone: Other DNA sequences in the same sample also yield this CDR3. CDR3 residues: CASSRDRGRTEAFF. The CDR3 DNA reads TGTGCCAGCAGCCGGGACAGGGGGCGCACTGAAGCTTTCTTT. V and J are TRBV28 and TRBJ1-1, with 12 positions matching TRBD1. The CDR3 contains 14 residues. The trim removed 6 bases at V and 4 bases at J, leaving 3 bases unmatched. Germline assignment: CDR1 MDHEN and CDR2 SYDVKM.

The V gene is TRBV30, the J gene TRBJ2-2; tentative D call: TRBD1 (5 bases). This CDR3 contains 15 residues. V was cut by 0 bases and J by 4 bases, with 12 bases left in between. Germline lookup yields CDR1 GTSNPN and CDR2 SVGIG (reference sequence). The CDR3 DNA is TGTGCCTGGAGTGTACAGAGACAGAGCACCGGGGAGCTGTTTTTT. It translates to CAWSVQRQSTGELFF.

The DNA of the CDR3 is TGCGCCAGCAGCCCCGTCGGGAGCTTCGGCGATACGCAGTATTTT. It encodes CASSPVGSFGDTQYF. This sequence joins TRBV4-3 and TRBJ2-3; D perhaps matches TRBD2 (6 bases). The CDR3 is 15 amino acids. V gave up 4 bases and J gave up 6 bases, with 17 bases separating them. Germline V gene lookup returns CDR1 LGHNA and CDR2 YSLEER.

This chain links TRBV7-2 with TRBJ2-1, with 7 bases lining up with TRBD2. The CDR3 loop spans 13 amino acids. V dropped 1 base and J dropped 7; count of bases not matched to a gene: 1. Germline assignment: CDR1 SGHTA and CDR2 FQGNSA. Here the CDR3 DNA reads TGTGCCAGCAGCTTAGAACTAGCGAATGAGCAGTTCTTC. It codes for CASSLELANEQFF.

CDR3 DNA: TGTGCCAGCTCACCAGGAGGGGCTAATGAAAAACTGTTTTTT. The encoded protein is CASSPGGANEKLFF. The genes are TRBV18 and TRBJ1-4, with a weak D call TRBD1 (5 bases). Germline V gives CDR1 KGHSH, CDR2 LQKENI. CDR3 length equals 14 residues. Trimming took 2 bases from V and 3 from J, leaving 7 bases between them.

The V call is TRBV5-4, the J call TRBJ1-4; D is uncertain. The CDR3 sequence is 14 residues long. V was pared by 0 bases and J by 7 bases, with 10 bases between. The V gene's germline CDR1 is SGHNT and CDR2 YYREEE (reference sequence). The CDR3 sequence is CASSLGGETEKLFF. In DNA form, the CDR3 reads TGTGCCAGCAGCTTGGGCGGGGAGACTGAAAAACTGTTTTTT.

This clone was counted a single time. The chain employs TRBV7-6 and TRBJ2-7; 8 bases match TRBD2. V was pared by 5 bases and J by 3 bases, with 9 bases of the junction left unmatched. The CDR3 length is 15 residues. Germline V gene sequence: CDR1 SGHVS, CDR2 FNYEAQ. CDR3 bases: TGTGCCAGCAGCCCAGGTAGCGGGGACCTCTACGAGCAGTACTTC. Its protein product is CASSPGSGDLYEQYF.

V is TRBV5-4 and J is TRBJ1-1; D remains ambiguous. There are 17 residues in the CDR3. Deletions cut 2 bases from V and 0 bases from J, with 17 bases between. Germline loops: CDR1 SGHNT, CDR2 YYREEE (reference sequence). CDR3 residues: CASSFHGGITVNTEAFF. In DNA, the CDR3 is TGTGCCAGCAGCTTTCACGGAGGGATTACAGTGAACACTGAAGCTTTCTTT. Based on the CDR3 plus reference TRBV5-4 and TRBJ1-1, the full variable domain is ETGVTQSPTHLIKTRGQQVTLRCSSQSGHNTVSWYQQALGQGPQFIFQYYREEENGRGNFPPRFSGLQFPNYSSELNVNALELDDSALYLCASSFHGGITVNTEAFFGQGTRLTVV.

This clone was found once. As DNA, the CDR3 is TGTGCCACCAGCTGGGGGCAAGTCGACTCTGGAAACACCATATATTTT. Residues: CATSWGQVDSGNTIYF. The chain has TRBV15 and TRBJ1-3, with a possible D match to TRBD1 (6 bases). The CDR3 consists of 16 residues. The V gene's germline CDR1 is LNHNV and CDR2 YYDKDF (reference sequence). The V and J ends lost 5 bases and 0 bases respectively, with 14 bases between them.

The rearrangement uses TRBV6-5 and TRBJ1-3; D unresolved. This CDR3 has 16 residues. The germline V gene has CDR1 MNHEY and CDR2 SVGAGI. The V end was cut by 0 bases, the J end by 2 bases, with 11 bases between. The CDR3 region has the DNA TGTGCCAGCAGTTACTCTAGATCTAAACCTGGAAACACCATATATTTT. It yields the protein CASSYSRSKPGNTIYF.

V and J are TRBV4-2 and TRBJ1-3; D unclear. Germline-derived CDR1 and CDR2 are LGHNA and YNFKEQ. The CDR3 runs to 15 residues. The ends were cut back, 1 base at V and 0 bases at J, with 7 bases in the middle. The CDR3: CASSQGHISGNTIYF. The CDR3, as DNA: TGTGCCAGCAGCCAAGGACATATCTCTGGAAACACCATATATTTT.

This chain links TRBV27 with TRBJ2-7, with 10 bases that match TRBD2. Germline loops: CDR1 MNHEY, CDR2 SMNVEV (reference sequence). The CDR3 spans 15 residues. V lost 4 bases to trimming and J lost 4 bases; unmatched junction nucleotides: 7. CDR3 DNA sequence: TGTGCCAGCAGTTCCCTAGCGGGAGAGCCGTACGAGCAGTACTTC. It specifies CASSSLAGEPYEQYF.

V and J are TRBV30 and TRBJ1-5; D unclear. Germline loops: CDR1 GTSNPN, CDR2 SVGIG (reference sequence). The germline V and J ends were trimmed by 2 bases and 0 bases, with 8 bases remaining between them. This CDR3 has 14 residues. The DNA of the CDR3 is TGTGCCTGGAGTCGGGGTATTAGCAATCAGCCCCAGCATTTT. Residues: CAWSRGISNQPQHF. Using reference TRBV30 and TRBJ1-5 for the parts outside the CDR3, the full variable domain is SQTIHQWPATLVQPVGSPLSLECTVEGTSNPNLYWYRQAAGRGLQLLFYSVGIGQISSEVPQNLSASRPQDRQFILSSKKLLLSDSGFYLCAWSRGISNQPQHFGDGTRLSIL.

J is TRBJ1-2 and V is TRBV13; 8 positions agree with TRBD1. This CDR3 is 15 amino acids long. The V segment lost 5 bases and the J segment 3 bases; nucleotides outside the gene matches: 8. Germline CDR1 is PRHDT and CDR2 is FYEKMQ (reference sequence). The CDR3 region has the DNA TGTGCCAGCAGCACCCGGGACAGGCAGTACTATGGCTACACCTTC. Protein: CASSTRDRQYYGYTF.

V usage is TRBV9 and J usage is TRBJ2-7; possibly TRBD2 for D (6 bases). The V end lost 7 bases, the J end lost 7 bases, and 18 bases lay between the germline ends. The CDR3 is made up of 13 amino acids. The V gene's germline CDR1 is SGDLS and CDR2 YYNGEE. The CDR3 DNA is TGTGCCAGCGGGGGTGGGGGGTTGGGGGAGCAGTACTTC. It encodes CASGGGGLGEQYF.

This chain links TRBV23-1 with TRBJ2-2; weak D call: TRBD1 (6 bases). TRBV23-1 is treated as an ORF (open reading frame) with a function not yet certain. V lost 4 bases and J lost 4, with 19 bases in between. This CDR3 has 17 amino acids. The CDR3 is CASSPHRALPPTGELFF. In nucleotides, the CDR3 is TGCGCCAGCAGTCCTCACAGGGCTTTACCCCCCACCGGGGAGCTGTTTTTT.

The chain joins TRBV19 to TRBJ2-7, with D possibly being TRBD2 (6 bases). There are 15 residues in the CDR3. Germline loops: CDR1 LNHDA, CDR2 SQIVND (reference sequence). V shed 3 bases and J shed 0 bases, with 12 bases lying between them. The CDR3 bases are TGTGCCAGTAGTATTGGGACTCCCAGCTCCTACGAGCAGTACTTC. Residues: CASSIGTPSSYEQYF.

The rearrangement uses TRBV28 and TRBJ1-6; 8 bases are shared with TRBD1. Germline values: CDR1 MDHEN, CDR2 SYDVKM. This CDR3 contains 15 residues. The V and J ends lost 7 bases and 4 bases, in that order; junction bases with no gene match: 6. In nucleotides, the CDR3 is TGTGCCAGCAAATTCAGGGACAGGTATAATTCACCCCTCCACTTT. Amino acids: CASKFRDRYNSPLHF.

The chain carries TRBV6-1 and TRBJ2-3, with TRBD2 matching 7 bases. V dropped 3 bases and J dropped 0; count of bases not matched to a gene: 6. CDR1 is MNHNS, CDR2 SASEGT, per germline. CDR3 length: 16 amino acids. The CDR3 loop reads CASSEGRAGSTDTQYF. CDR3 in DNA: TGTGCCAGCAGTGAGGGTCGAGCGGGAAGCACAGATACGCAGTATTTT.

The CDR3 loop reads CASSPDRGPNNEQFF. CDR3 coding DNA: TGTGCCAGCAGTCCAGACAGGGGCCCTAACAATGAGCAGTTCTTC. The chain recombines TRBV6-5 with TRBJ2-1, with 8 bases lining up with TRBD1. Germline V CDR1 and CDR2: MNHEY, SVGAGI. V was clipped by 5 bases and J by 5 bases; unmatched bases: 8. This CDR3 region has 15 residues.